This TCR beta chain was profiled in a study of cytomegalovirus exposure and HLA in healthy donors. Concerning this clone itself: Antigen: not known.

In germline, CDR1 is MNHEY, CDR2 SVGAGI. The CDR3 contains 15 residues. The V end lost 3 bases, the J end lost 6 bases, and 14 bases lay between the germline ends. Primers for the PCR totalled 60 Vbeta and 13 Jbeta. Data came from immunoSEQ multiplex PCR; TCRdb stores just in-frame clones and leaves some out. The top ten hold 8% to 13% of the sample, which has about 140,000 clones, about two thirds seen once. Study-level points and caveats: TCR beta chain V- and J-gene trimming was linked, in a later analysis, to a missense variant in DCLRE1C. The CMV antigen specificity of a few CMV-associated chains was confirmed through in vitro analysis. One cluster of highly shared sequence variants probably arose as a sequencing artifact. 87-base-pair reads could not separate some V segments, including TRBV6-2 and TRBV6-3.

This rearrangement joins TRBV6-5 to TRBJ2-2; D is undetermined. The origin of this receptor is a man aged 25-40 years in good health and CMV-seropositive. Sequences were obtained from PBMCs. CDR3 protein: CASSYAHLIPGELFF. As DNA, the CDR3 is TGTGCCAGCAGTTATGCACATCTGATACCCGGGGAGCTGTTTTTT.